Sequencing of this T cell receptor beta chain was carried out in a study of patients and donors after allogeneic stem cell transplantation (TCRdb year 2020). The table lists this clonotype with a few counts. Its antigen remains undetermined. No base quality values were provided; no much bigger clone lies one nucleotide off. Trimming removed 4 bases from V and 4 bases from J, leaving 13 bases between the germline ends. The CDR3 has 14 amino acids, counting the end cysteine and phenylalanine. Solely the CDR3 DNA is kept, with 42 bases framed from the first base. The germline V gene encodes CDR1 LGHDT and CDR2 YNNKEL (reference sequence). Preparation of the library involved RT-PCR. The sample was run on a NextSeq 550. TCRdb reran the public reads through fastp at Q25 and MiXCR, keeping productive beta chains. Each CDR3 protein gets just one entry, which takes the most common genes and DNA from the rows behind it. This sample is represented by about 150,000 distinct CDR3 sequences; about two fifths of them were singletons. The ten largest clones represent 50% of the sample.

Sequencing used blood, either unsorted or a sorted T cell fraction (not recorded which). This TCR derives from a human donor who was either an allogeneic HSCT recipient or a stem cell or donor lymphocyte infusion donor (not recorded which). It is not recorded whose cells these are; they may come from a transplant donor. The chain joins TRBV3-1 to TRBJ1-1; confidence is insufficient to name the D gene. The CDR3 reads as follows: CASSRLEGRTEAFF. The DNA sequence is TGTGCCAGCAGCCGGTTGGAAGGGCGCACTGAAGCTTTCTTT. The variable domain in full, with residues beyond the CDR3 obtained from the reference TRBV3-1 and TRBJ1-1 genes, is DTAVSQTPKYLVTQMGNDKSIKCEQNLGHDTMYWYKQDSKKFLKIMFSYNNKELIINETVPNRFSPKSPDKAHLNLHINSLELGDSAVYFCASSRLEGRTEAFFGQGTRLTVV.